This T cell receptor (beta chain) was identified during a study of glioma-infiltrating T cells. This clonotype was seen ten or more times. Using RNA template, CDR3s of TCR alpha and beta were amplified with iRepertoire arm-PCR. TCRdb re-analysed the multiplex PCR reads in MiXCR, keeping a single row per CDR3 protein. This sample yields 100,000 to 150,000 distinct CDR3 sequences, of which around 23% are seen a single time; 13% to 15% belongs to the top ten. The junction had 10 bases not matched to a gene; V was cut back by 9 bases and J by 4 bases. This CDR3 is 15 amino acids long. This sequence joins TRBV12-3 or TRBV12-4 and TRBJ2-2; TRBD2 matches at 8 bases. This receptor was taken from a human donor with low-grade glioma or glioblastoma, undergoing nonglioma brain surgery, or in good health (not recorded which). The sample was glioma tissue, nonneoplastic brain tissue, or PBMCs (not recorded which). CDR3 sequence reads: CASSGLEVFTGELFF. In DNA, the CDR3 is TGTGCCAGTTCGGGACTAGAGGTCTTCACCGGGGAGCTGTTTTTT.